Listed below are T cell receptor beta chains from one sample, sequenced in a study of blood T cells in healthy people across ages. One entry per CDR3 protein results from TCRdb running MiXCR on the 5' RACE reads. The data show approximately 800,000 distinct CDR3 sequences, 58% seen once. Source material: blood. The receptors here all came from a man aged 25 to 40 in good health. Each CDR3 is given without its conserved first and last residue.

V gene	J gene	CDR3 protein
TRBV29-1	TRBJ1-2	SVEEVNEVRT
TRBV5-1	TRBJ2-5	ASSLESGGEETQY
TRBV10-3	TRBJ2-3	AISREDTQY
TRBV11-3	TRBJ2-7	ASSFGLSGRALYEQY
TRBV12-3/TRBV12-4	TRBJ1-2	ASSIRGTDRNYGYT
TRBV20-1	TRBJ2-3	SAHSSTRERADTQY
TRBV14	NA	ASRRRGAGETQY
TRBV20-1	TRBJ1-2	SAKEPGTAYGYT
TRBV7-9	TRBJ2-7	ASSFGGQYEQY
TRBV6-1	TRBJ2-5	ASSGPGGHWLETQY
TRBV12-3/TRBV12-4	TRBJ2-5	ASSRNPGPYQETQY
TRBV20-1	TRBJ2-1	SARGLGAVYNEQF
TRBV7-3	TRBJ2-5	ASSLFSAETQY
TRBV3-1	TRBJ1-4	ASSQVPGLNEKLF
TRBV5-4	TRBJ2-7	ASSLGDRLNYEQY
TRBV5-1	TRBJ1-6	ASSLGTGVNSPLH
TRBV7-8	TRBJ1-1	ASSLKMTEAF
TRBV7-2	TRBJ2-7	ASSRGGMPTYEQY
TRBV7-2	TRBJ2-3	ASSLVVPDTQY
TRBV11-2	NA	ASSPAQGHWLETQY
TRBV5-5	TRBJ1-5	ASSSELGQPQH
TRBV9	TRBJ2-7	ASSVPMGEQY
TRBV7-2	TRBJ2-4	ASSLDRTAFLGQY
TRBV12-3/TRBV12-4	TRBJ2-7	ASSPGDLYEQY
TRBV9	TRBJ2-6	ASSDVLGDRVSSGANVLT
TRBV19	TRBJ2-3	ASSTRLAGVTDTQY
TRBV13	TRBJ2-5	ASSRDRLRETQY
TRBV3-1	TRBJ1-1	ASSKSDGGNTEAF
TRBV11-2	TRBJ2-7	ASSPGRSPYEQY
TRBV7-2	TRBJ2-3	ASSFPTGGTQY
TRBV6-5	TRBJ2-1	ASSYGTGVYEQF
TRBV6-6	NA	ASRAMTEQY
TRBV6-6	TRBJ2-7	ASTTSGPVGGTQY
TRBV13	TRBJ2-7	ASSRTRVREQY
TRBV10-3	TRBJ1-2	AISPRGQTYGYT
TRBV6-5	TRBJ1-3	ASSPSANGHTIY
TRBV9	TRBJ1-2	ASYSGERYT
TRBV5-1	TRBJ2-3	ASSLDPDTQY
TRBV20-1	TRBJ2-1	SARDQSGRVNEQF
TRBV11-2	TRBJ2-7	ASGPGSYEQY
TRBV28	TRBJ2-5	ASSLFGQDQETQY
TRBV3-1	TRBJ2-1	ASSQETVNRGVFGEQF
TRBV20-1	TRBJ2-5	SAVKAILPLHPGY